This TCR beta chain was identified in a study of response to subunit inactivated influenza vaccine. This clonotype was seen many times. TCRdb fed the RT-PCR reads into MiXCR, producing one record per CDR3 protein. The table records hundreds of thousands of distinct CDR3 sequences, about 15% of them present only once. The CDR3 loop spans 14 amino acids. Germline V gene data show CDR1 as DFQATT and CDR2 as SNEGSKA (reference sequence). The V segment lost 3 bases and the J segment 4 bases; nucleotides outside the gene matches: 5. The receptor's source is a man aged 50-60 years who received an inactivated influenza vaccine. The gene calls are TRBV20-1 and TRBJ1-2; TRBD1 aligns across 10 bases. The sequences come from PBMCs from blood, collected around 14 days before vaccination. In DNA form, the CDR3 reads TGCAGTGCTAGCGGACAGGGGGTCTCCTATGGCTACACCTTC. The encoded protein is CSASGQGVSYGYTF.